This T cell receptor (beta chain) was sequenced for a study of control samples from healthy donors and cancer patients. Generated by immunoSEQ multiplex PCR, the TCRdb table keeps only in-frame clones and is missing some. The sample contains some 110,000 clones, roughly 85% of which appear only once. In germline, CDR1 is KGHSH, CDR2 LQKENI. The V gene lost 5 bases and the J gene lost 12 bases, with 23 bases spanning the gap. This CDR3 has 14 residues. The specimen sequenced was blood. V usage is TRBV18 and J usage is TRBJ2-7, with D tentatively TRBD1 or TRBD2 (5 bases each). The clonotype was recovered from a woman between 50 and 59 years old in good health. The CDR3 DNA reads TGTGCCAGCTCATTACGGGGTATAAGGGACCCGTGGTACTTC. Amino acid sequence: CASSLRGIRDPWYF.